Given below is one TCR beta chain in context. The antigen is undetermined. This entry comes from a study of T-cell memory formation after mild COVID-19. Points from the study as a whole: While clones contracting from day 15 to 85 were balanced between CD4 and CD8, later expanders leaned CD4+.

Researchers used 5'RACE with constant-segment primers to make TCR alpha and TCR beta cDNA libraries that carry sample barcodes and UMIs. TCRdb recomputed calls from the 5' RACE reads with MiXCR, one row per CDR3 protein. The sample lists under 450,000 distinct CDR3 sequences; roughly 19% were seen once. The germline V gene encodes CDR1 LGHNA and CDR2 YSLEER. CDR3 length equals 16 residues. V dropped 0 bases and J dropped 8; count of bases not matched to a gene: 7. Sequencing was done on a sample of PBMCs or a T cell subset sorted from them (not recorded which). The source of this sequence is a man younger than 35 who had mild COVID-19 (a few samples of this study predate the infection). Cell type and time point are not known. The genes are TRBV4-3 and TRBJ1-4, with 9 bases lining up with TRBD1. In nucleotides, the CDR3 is TGCGCCAGCAGCCAAGAGGACAGGGGTTTAAAAGAAAAACTGTTTTTT. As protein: CASSQEDRGLKEKLFF.